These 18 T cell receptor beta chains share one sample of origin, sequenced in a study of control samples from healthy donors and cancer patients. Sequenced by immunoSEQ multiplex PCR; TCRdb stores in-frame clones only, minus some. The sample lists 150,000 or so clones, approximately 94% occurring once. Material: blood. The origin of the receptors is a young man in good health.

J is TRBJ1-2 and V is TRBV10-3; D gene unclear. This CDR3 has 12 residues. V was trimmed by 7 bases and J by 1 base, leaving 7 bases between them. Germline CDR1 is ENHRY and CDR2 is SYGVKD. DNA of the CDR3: TGTGCCATCAAGGCAGATAACTATGGCTACACCTTC. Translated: CAIKADNYGYTF.

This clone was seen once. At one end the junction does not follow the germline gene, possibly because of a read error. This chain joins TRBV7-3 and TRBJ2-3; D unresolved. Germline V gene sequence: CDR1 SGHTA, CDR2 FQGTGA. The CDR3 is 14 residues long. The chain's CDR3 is CASSLTWQADTQYF. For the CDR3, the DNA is TGTGCCAGCAGTTTAACTTGGCAAGCCGATACGCAGTATTTT.

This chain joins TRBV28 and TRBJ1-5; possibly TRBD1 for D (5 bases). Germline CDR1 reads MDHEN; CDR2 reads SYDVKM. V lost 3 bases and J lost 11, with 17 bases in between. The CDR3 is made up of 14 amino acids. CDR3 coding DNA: TGTGCCAGCAGTTTGACCCTCCTATCGGGGGCCCAGCATTTT. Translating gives CASSLTLLSGAQHF.

The CDR3 DNA reads TGTGCCAGCAGCTTCTCGGCAGAGGGGGAAAAACTGTTTTTT. Protein sequence: CASSFSAEGEKLFF. V is TRBV7-2 and J is TRBJ1-4; perhaps TRBD1 as D (5 bases). The V and J ends lost 3 bases and 8 bases respectively, with 13 bases between them. Germline V gene data show CDR1 as SGHTA and CDR2 as FQGNSA. The CDR3 spans 14 residues.

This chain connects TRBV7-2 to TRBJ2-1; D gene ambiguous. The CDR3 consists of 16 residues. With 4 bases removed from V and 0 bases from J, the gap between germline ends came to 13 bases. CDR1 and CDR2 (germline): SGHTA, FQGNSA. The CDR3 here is CASSSVGGSSYNEQFF. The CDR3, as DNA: TGTGCCAGCAGCTCCGTTGGCGGTAGCTCCTACAATGAGCAGTTCTTC.

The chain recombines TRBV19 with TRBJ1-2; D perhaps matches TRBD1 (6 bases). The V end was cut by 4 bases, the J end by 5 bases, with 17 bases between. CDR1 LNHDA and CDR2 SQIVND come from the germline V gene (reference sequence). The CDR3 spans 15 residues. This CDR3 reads CASSTHRDTEYGYTF. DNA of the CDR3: TGTGCCAGTAGTACACACCGGGACACCGAATATGGCTACACCTTC.

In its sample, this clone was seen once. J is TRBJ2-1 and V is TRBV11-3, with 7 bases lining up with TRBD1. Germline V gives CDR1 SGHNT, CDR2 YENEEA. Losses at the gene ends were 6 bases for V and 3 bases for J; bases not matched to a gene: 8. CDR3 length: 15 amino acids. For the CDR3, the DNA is TGTGCCAGCAGTTATGGGACAGTTCTCTACAATGAGCAGTTCTTC. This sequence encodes CASSYGTVLYNEQFF.

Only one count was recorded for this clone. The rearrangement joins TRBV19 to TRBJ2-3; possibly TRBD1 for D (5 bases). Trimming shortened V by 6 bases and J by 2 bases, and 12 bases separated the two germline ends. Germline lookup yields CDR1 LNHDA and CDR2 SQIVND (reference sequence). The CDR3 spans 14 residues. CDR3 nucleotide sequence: TGTGCCAGTAGCAACGCAGGGATCACAGATACGCAGTATTTT. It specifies CASSNAGITDTQYF.

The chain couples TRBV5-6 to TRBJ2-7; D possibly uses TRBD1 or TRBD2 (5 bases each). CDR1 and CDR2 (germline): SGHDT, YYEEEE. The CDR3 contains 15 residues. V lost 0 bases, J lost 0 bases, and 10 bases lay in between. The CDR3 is CASSLVGTYSYEQYF. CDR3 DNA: TGTGCCAGCAGCTTGGTTGGGACCTACTCCTACGAGCAGTACTTC.

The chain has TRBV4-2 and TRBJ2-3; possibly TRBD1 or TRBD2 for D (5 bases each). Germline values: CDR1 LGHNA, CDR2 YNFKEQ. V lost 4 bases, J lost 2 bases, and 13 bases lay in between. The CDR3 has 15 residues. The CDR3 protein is CASSPAQGVTDTQYF. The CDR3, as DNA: TGTGCCAGCAGCCCCGCGCAGGGAGTCACAGATACGCAGTATTTT.

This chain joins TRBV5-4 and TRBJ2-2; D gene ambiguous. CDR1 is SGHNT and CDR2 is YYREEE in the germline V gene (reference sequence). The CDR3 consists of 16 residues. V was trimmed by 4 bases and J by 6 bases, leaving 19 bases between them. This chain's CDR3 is CASSLKSGLLAGELFF. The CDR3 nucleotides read TGTGCCAGCAGCCTTAAATCGGGTTTGTTGGCCGGGGAGCTGTTTTTT.

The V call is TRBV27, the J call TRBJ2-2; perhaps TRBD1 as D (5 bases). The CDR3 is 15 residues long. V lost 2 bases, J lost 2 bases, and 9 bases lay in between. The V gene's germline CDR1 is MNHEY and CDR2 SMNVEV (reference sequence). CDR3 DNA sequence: TGTGCCAGCAGTTTAAAGGGGTTTAACACCGGGGAGCTGTTTTTT. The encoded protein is CASSLKGFNTGELFF.

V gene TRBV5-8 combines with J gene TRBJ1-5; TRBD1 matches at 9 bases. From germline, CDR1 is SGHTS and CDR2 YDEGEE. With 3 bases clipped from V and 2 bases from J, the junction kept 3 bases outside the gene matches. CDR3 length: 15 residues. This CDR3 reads CASSWTGAGNQPQHF. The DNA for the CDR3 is TGTGCCAGCAGCTGGACAGGGGCAGGCAATCAGCCCCAGCATTTT.

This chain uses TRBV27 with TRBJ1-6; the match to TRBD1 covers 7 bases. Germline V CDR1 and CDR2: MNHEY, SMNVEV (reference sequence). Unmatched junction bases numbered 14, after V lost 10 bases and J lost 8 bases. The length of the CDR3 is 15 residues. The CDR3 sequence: CATAWAGTVDSPLHF. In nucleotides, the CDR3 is TGTGCCACCGCTTGGGCCGGGACAGTGGATTCACCCCTCCACTTT.

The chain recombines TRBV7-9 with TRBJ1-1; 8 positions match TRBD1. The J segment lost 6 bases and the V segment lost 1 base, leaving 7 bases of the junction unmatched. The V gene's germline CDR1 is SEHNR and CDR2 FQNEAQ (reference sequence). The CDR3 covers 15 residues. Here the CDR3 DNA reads TGTGCCAGCAGCTTAGAACAGGGGGTTAGCGCTGAAGCTTTCTTT. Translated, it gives CASSLEQGVSAEAFF. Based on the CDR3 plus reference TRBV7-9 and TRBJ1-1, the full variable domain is DTGVSQNPRHKITKRGQNVTFRCDPISEHNRLYWYRQTLGQGPEFLTYFQNEAQLEKSRLLSDRFSAERPKGSFSTLEIQRTEQGDSAMYLCASSLEQGVSAEAFFGQGTRLTVV.

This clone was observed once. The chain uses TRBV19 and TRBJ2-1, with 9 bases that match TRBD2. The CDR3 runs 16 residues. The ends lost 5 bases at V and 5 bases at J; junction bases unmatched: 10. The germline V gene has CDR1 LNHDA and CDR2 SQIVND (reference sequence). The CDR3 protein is CASSPLAGTLDNEQFF. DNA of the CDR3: TGTGCCAGTAGTCCCCTAGCGGGGACCTTAGACAATGAGCAGTTCTTC.

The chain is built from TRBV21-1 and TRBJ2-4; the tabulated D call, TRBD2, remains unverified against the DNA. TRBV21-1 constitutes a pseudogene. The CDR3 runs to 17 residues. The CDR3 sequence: CASSRGGRGLAKNIQYF. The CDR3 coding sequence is TGTGCCAGCAGCCGAGGTGGGAGGGGATTAGCCAAAAACATTCAGTACTTC.

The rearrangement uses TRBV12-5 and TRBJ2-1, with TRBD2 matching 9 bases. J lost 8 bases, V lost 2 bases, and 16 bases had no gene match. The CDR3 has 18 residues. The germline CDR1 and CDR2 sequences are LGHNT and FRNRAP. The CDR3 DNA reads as TGTGCTAGTGGTTTGATAAAGGACGGGACTAGCATGCCCTATGAGCAGTTCTTC. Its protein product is CASGLIKDGTSMPYEQFF.